This TCR beta chain appears in the sequencing data of a study of blood T cell repertoires in COVID-19. Study context: Italy, Spain and the United States were the sources of the convalescent and acute COVID-19 samples. T cells, B-cell-depleted T cells, or PBMCs provided the cDNA or gDNA that served as material.

As originally analysed: Amplification of reference gene primers was used by the study to estimate nucleated cell counts. Produced via immunoSEQ multiplex PCR; TCRdb's table is partial and in-frame only. That table supplies the V and J calls and clone size; D and trimming were determined from the DNA. The table has approximately 240,000 clones, approximately 82% seen once. Unmatched junction bases numbered 3, after V lost 7 bases and J lost 7 bases. This CDR3 contains 13 residues. Germline V CDR1 and CDR2: SNHLY, FYNNEI. The chain links TRBV2 to TRBJ1-4; 10 positions match TRBD1. The receptor was isolated from a woman at least 80 years old with active or convalescent COVID-19. The sample comprised peripheral blood. The CDR3 spells CASKTGGGEKLFF. CDR3 bases: TGTGCCAGCAAGACAGGGGGCGGTGAAAAACTGTTTTTT.